This TCR beta chain was found in a study of vaccination effects on CD4 cells after COVID-19. Study-level background: Samples collected post-vaccine were obtained a median of 72 days after the second dose.

The data were produced by immunoSEQ multiplex PCR, yet TCRdb's version contains in-frame clones alone and is incomplete. This table has fewer than 85,000 clones, 76% appearing once. Before sequencing, viral peptide pools were used by the ViraFEST assay to expand antigen-specific CD4+ T cells. Isolating CD4+ T cells followed approximately nine days of culture. Participants were given two doses of BNT162b2 or mRNA-1273 vaccine. On day 3 and again on day 7, half the medium was replaced with IL-2 medium. Note on this clone: Its antigen is as yet unknown.

Germline V gene data show CDR1 as ENHRY and CDR2 as SYGVKD. The CDR3 has 13 amino acids. V was pared by 4 bases and J by 12 bases, with 16 bases between. The receptor was derived from a human donor who received a COVID-19 vaccine. This sequence joins TRBV10-3 and TRBJ2-1; D is tentatively TRBD1 or TRBD2 (5 bases each). The sequences come from CD4+ T cells from PBMCs cultured with HCoV-OC43 spike peptides, collected after COVID-19 vaccination. Sample subset: HCoV-OC43 spike overlapping peptide pool stimulation. The CDR3 protein is CAISVGVAGWQFF. CDR3 bases: TGTGCCATCAGTGTGGGGGTTGCAGGGTGGCAGTTCTTC.